This TCR beta chain was sequenced in a study of T cells in Graves' hyperthyroidism and ophthalmopathy. Study at large: Pretreatment peripheral blood was obtained at initial diagnosis.

Any patient presenting with uncontrolled infection, other autoimmune disease, pregnancy or lactation was left out. Germline V lookup: CDR1 SEHNR, CDR2 FQNEAQ (reference sequence). This CDR3 is built from 16 residues. Trimming cost V 5 bases and J 0 bases, with 11 bases left between them. As for this clonotype: Antigen specificity is unknown.

Findings and caveats of the study: Median prediction lead before ophthalmopathy onset was 6.5 months with the model. From stable hyperthyroidism, ophthalmopathy was separated by a 13 V-J model.

There were TCR beta CDR3 regions amplified from RNA transcripts. The HTBI primer set drove a first-round RT-PCR of the TCR CDR3. Each CDR3 protein gets one entry after TCRdb re-called the multiplex PCR reads with MiXCR. The sample comprises about 760,000 distinct CDR3 sequences, roughly a third of which are singletons, and around a third rests with the top ten. The sequenced sample was blood. This sequence originates from a woman aged 40 to 50 with Graves' hyperthyroidism. The genes are TRBV7-9 and TRBJ2-6; possible D gene TRBD1, 6 bases. This CDR3 reads CASSRQANSGANVLTF. DNA for the CDR3: TGTGCCAGCAGCCGACAGGCGAACTCTGGGGCCAACGTCCTGACTTTC.